This passage covers 23 T cell receptor beta chains from one sample sequenced in a study of blood T cell repertoires in COVID-19. Assay used: immunoSEQ multiplex PCR; TCRdb lists only in-frame clones, some missing. The profile shows about 340,000 clones, about nine tenths of them singletons. The sequenced material came from peripheral blood. The receptors were gathered from a woman in her 70s with COVID-19, enrolled during active disease.

The CDR3: CASSYSYRGSQPQHF. The CDR3 coding sequence is TGTGCCAGCAGTTACTCCTACAGGGGTTCTCAGCCCCAGCATTTT. The chain is built from TRBV6-2 or TRBV6-3 and TRBJ1-5; TRBD1 aligns across 7 bases. Germline V CDR1 and CDR2: MNHEY, SVGEGT. V gave up 0 bases and J gave up 6 bases; unmatched junction bases: 5. CDR3 length: 15 amino acids.

The chain carries TRBV7-3 and TRBJ1-4; the D gene is possibly TRBD1 (6 bases). Trimming cost V 7 bases and J 7 bases, with 22 bases left between them. Germline CDR1 and CDR2: SGHTA and FQGTGA. This CDR3 region has 16 residues. CDR3 sequence: CASTFRPQGRAEKLFF. In DNA, the CDR3 is TGTGCCAGCACCTTCAGACCACAGGGTCGAGCTGAAAAACTGTTTTTT.

The chain carries TRBV5-4 and TRBJ1-1; 8 bases agree with TRBD1. Germline CDR1 is SGHNT and CDR2 is YYREEE (reference sequence). Trimming cost V 4 bases and J 5 bases; bases outside gene matches: 13. The CDR3 extends over 16 amino acids. The CDR3 coding sequence is TGTGCCAGCAGCCGGACAGGGATTCTCGGAGGGACTGAAGCTTTCTTT. Its translation: CASSRTGILGGTEAFF.

CDR3 residues: CASSLLAGRVGEQYF. The CDR3 nucleotides read TGCGCCAGCAGCTTGTTAGCTGGCAGGGTCGGCGAGCAGTACTTC. The J gene is TRBJ2-7, the V gene TRBV5-1; D is possibly TRBD1 (5 bases). Germline loops: CDR1 SGHRS, CDR2 YFSETQ. Trimming took off 1 base at V and 6 bases at J, with 17 bases between the two ends. The CDR3 is 15 residues long.

The J gene is TRBJ2-1, the V gene TRBV13; TRBD2 agrees at 8 bases. Germline CDR1 reads PRHDT; CDR2 reads FYEKMQ (reference sequence). After removal of 2 bases from V and 4 bases from J, the junction contained 4 bases not matched to a gene. The CDR3 covers 15 residues. CDR3 sequence (DNA): TGTGCCAGCAGCTTACCGGGGGGGCAATACAATGAGCAGTTCTTC. Translated, it gives CASSLPGGQYNEQFF.

This chain uses TRBV18 with TRBJ1-1, with TRBD1 as a possible D gene (6 bases). CDR3 length: 12 residues. The germline CDR1 and CDR2 sequences are KGHSH and LQKENI. V was clipped by 6 bases and J by 6 bases, with 11 bases between them. CDR3 DNA: TGTGCCAGCTCCCGGGACAACCCTGAAGCTTTCTTT. It specifies CASSRDNPEAFF.

This clone appeared a single time. This chain uses TRBV20-1 with TRBJ1-2, with a tentative D call TRBD1 (5 bases). This CDR3 is built from 13 residues. CDR1 is DFQATT and CDR2 is SNEGSKA in the germline V gene (reference sequence). V was clipped by 3 bases and J by 4 bases, with 12 bases between them. CDR3 loop: CSASLGGGYGYTF. The CDR3 DNA sequence: TGCAGTGCTAGTCTCGGGGGGGGCTATGGCTACACCTTC.

This clone came up a few times. The chain joins TRBV18 to TRBJ1-3; D perhaps matches TRBD1 (6 bases). The CDR3 runs to 15 residues. V was shortened by 0 bases and J by 4 bases, with 10 bases between the two germline ends. Germline CDR1 and CDR2: KGHSH and LQKENI. This CDR3 reads CASSPPSGAGNTIYF. The CDR3 nucleotides are TGTGCCAGCTCACCACCGTCAGGGGCGGGAAACACCATATATTTT.

The chain combines TRBV6-1 with TRBJ2-2; D remains unclear. The CDR3 extends over 13 amino acids. Per germline, CDR1 MNHNS and CDR2 SASEGT. V was shortened by 2 bases and J by 5 bases, with 6 bases between the two germline ends. In nucleotides, the CDR3 is TGTGCCAGCAGTGAAATGTATACCGGGGAGCTGTTTTTT. It translates to CASSEMYTGELFF.

V and J are TRBV30 and TRBJ1-2; possible D gene TRBD1, 6 bases. Between the trimmed V and J ends, which lost 4 bases and 5 bases, there was a span of 14 bases. The CDR3 sequence is 13 residues long. Germline lookup yields CDR1 GTSNPN and CDR2 SVGIG (reference sequence). In nucleotides, the CDR3 is TGTGCCTGGACCGGGGGGGGCGGGTATGGCTACACCTTC. Its translation: CAWTGGGGYGYTF.

This chain links TRBV27 with TRBJ2-7, with 10 bases aligning to TRBD1. Germline V gene data show CDR1 as MNHEY and CDR2 as SMNVEV (reference sequence). V trimming: 4 bases; J trimming: 4 bases; junction bases outside the gene matches: 7. CDR3 length: 15 residues. The CDR3 reads CASSSLGQGRYEQYF. The CDR3 coding sequence is TGTGCCAGCAGTTCCCTGGGACAGGGGAGGTACGAGCAGTACTTC.

The rearrangement links TRBV12-3 or TRBV12-4 to TRBJ1-1, with unresolved D. This CDR3 is 11 amino acids long. The ends were cut back, 6 bases at V and 3 bases at J, with 5 bases in the middle. In DNA, the CDR3 is TGTGCCAGCAGCTTCTACACTGAAGCTTTCTTT. It translates to CASSFYTEAFF.

The chain carries TRBV6-6 and TRBJ2-2, with TRBD1 matching over 8 bases. Per the germline V gene, CDR1 is MNHNY and CDR2 is SVGAGI (reference sequence). The CDR3 covers 14 residues. The J segment lost 6 bases and the V segment lost 7 bases, leaving 7 bases of the junction unmatched. The CDR3 region is CASKIQGGAGELFF. The CDR3 bases are TGTGCCAGCAAAATACAGGGGGGAGCCGGGGAGCTGTTTTTT.

This chain links TRBV24-1 with TRBJ1-2, with D perhaps TRBD1 (5 bases). Germline values: CDR1 KGHDR, CDR2 SFDVKD. Between the trimmed V and J ends, which lost 0 bases and 5 bases, there was a span of 9 bases. The CDR3 is 14 amino acids. CDR3 in amino acids: CATSDLARGYGYTF. The CDR3 DNA reads as TGTGCCACCAGTGATTTGGCCCGGGGGTATGGCTACACCTTC.

The chain combines TRBV5-1 with TRBJ1-2; D possibly corresponds to TRBD1 (5 bases). The CDR3 consists of 14 residues. The V end lost 0 bases, the J end lost 3 bases, and 9 bases lay between the germline ends. Germline V gives CDR1 SGHRS, CDR2 YFSETQ. CDR3 loop: CASSLAGFDYGYTF. The CDR3 DNA reads TGCGCCAGCAGCTTGGCAGGGTTTGACTATGGCTACACCTTC.

The genes are TRBV11-2 and TRBJ2-7; TRBD1 agrees at 8 bases. CDR1 SGHAT and CDR2 FQNNGV come from the germline V gene. The CDR3 runs 15 residues. V was pared by 5 bases and J by 5 bases, with 11 bases of the junction left unmatched. The CDR3 reads CASSRPGTGVDEQYF. CDR3 nucleotides: TGTGCCAGCAGCCGACCCGGGACAGGCGTCGACGAGCAGTACTTC.

This clone was seen only a few times. CDR3 nucleotide sequence: TGTGCCAGCCGAGGGCGGGGGGCTACCCACGAGCAGTACTTC. Protein product: CASRGRGATHEQYF. The V call is TRBV28, the J call TRBJ2-7; 8 bases are shared with TRBD2. V lost 8 bases and J lost 5; bases outside the gene matches: 11. This CDR3 is built from 14 residues. Germline V gene data show CDR1 as MDHEN and CDR2 as SYDVKM. Together with reference TRBV28 and TRBJ2-7, the CDR3 gives the full variable domain: DVKVTQSSRYLVKRTGEKVFLECVQDMDHENMFWYRQDPGLGLRLIYFSYDVKMKEKGDIPEGYSVSREKKERFSLILESASTNQTSMYLCASRGRGATHEQYFGPGTRLTVT.

CDR3 DNA sequence: TGTGCCAGCAGTATCGGGGGGGCCGGAGAGCAGTTCTTC. Translated, it gives CASSIGGAGEQFF. The chain combines TRBV2 with TRBJ2-1, with 8 bases identical to TRBD2. J gave up 10 bases and V 5 bases, and 7 bases lay outside the gene matches. CDR3 length: 13 amino acids. Germline V gene lookup returns CDR1 SNHLY and CDR2 FYNNEI.

V and J are TRBV24-1 and TRBJ2-3; TRBD2 matches 7 bases. V shed 4 bases and J 0 bases; nucleotides not matched to a gene: 9. CDR1 is KGHDR and CDR2 is SFDVKD in the germline V gene. The CDR3 is 17 amino acids. The CDR3 nucleotides are TGTGCCACCAGTGAGATGGGGGGGAAAACTAGCACAGATACGCAGTATTTT. Its translation: CATSEMGGKTSTDTQYF.

This chain joins TRBV28 and TRBJ1-2; D is ambiguous. The germline V gene encodes CDR1 MDHEN and CDR2 SYDVKM. The CDR3 is made up of 13 amino acids. V shed 2 bases and J shed 2 bases, with 6 bases lying between them. The CDR3, as DNA: TGTGCCAGCAGTTTAGGGGAGAACTATGGCTACACCTTC. Protein sequence: CASSLGENYGYTF.

V and J are TRBV2 and TRBJ2-7, with 12 bases identical to TRBD2. This CDR3 region has 15 residues. With V trimmed by 6 bases and J by 0 bases, 3 bases remained unmatched. CDR1 is SNHLY and CDR2 is FYNNEI in the germline V gene. The CDR3 DNA reads as TGTGCCAGCAGCTCACTAGCGGGGGGCTCCTACGAGCAGTACTTC. It encodes CASSSLAGGSYEQYF.

The chain uses TRBV9 and TRBJ2-1; a possible D gene is TRBD2 (5 bases). CDR1 and CDR2 from the germline V gene are SGDLS and YYNGEE. This CDR3 contains 12 residues. The ends were cut back, 3 bases at V and 9 bases at J, with 10 bases in the middle. The CDR3, as DNA: TGTGCCAGCAGCGCCCTAGCAGGTGAGCAGTTCTTC. Translated: CASSALAGEQFF.

V and J are TRBV3-1 (or the pseudogene TRBV3-2) and TRBJ2-5; perhaps TRBD1 as D (6 bases). The CDR3 sequence is 17 residues long. Trimming took 1 base from V and 1 from J, leaving 16 bases between them. Germline V gives CDR1 LGHDT, CDR2 YNNKEL (reference sequence). DNA for the CDR3: TGTGCCAGCAGCCAAGTCGGCCACGGACAGACCCAAGAGACCCAGTACTTC. Its translation: CASSQVGHGQTQETQYF.